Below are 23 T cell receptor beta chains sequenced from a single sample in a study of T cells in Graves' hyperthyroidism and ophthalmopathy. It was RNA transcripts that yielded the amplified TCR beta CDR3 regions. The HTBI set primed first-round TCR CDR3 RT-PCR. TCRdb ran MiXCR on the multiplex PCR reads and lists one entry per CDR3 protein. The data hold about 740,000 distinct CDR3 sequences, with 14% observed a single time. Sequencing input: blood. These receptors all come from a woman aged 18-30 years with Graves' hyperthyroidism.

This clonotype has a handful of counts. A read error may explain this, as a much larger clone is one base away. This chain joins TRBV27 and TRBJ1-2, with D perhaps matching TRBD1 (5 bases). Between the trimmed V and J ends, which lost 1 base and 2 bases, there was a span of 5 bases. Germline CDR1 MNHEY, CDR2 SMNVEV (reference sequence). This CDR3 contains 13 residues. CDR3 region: CASSLWGNYGYTF. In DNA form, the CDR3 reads TGTGCCAGCAGTTTATGGGGGAACTATGGCTACACCTTC.

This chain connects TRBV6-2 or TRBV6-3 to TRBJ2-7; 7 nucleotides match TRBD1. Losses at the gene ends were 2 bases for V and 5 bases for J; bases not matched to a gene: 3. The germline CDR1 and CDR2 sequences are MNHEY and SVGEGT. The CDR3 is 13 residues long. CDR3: CASSYTGQHEQYF. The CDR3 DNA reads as TGTGCCAGCAGTTACACGGGACAGCACGAGCAGTACTTC.

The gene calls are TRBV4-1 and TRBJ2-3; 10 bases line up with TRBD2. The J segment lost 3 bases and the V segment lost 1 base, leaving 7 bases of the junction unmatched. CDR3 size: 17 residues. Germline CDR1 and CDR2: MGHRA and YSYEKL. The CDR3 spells CASSQVGLAGVTDTQYF. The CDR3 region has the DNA TGCGCCAGCAGCCAAGTCGGTCTAGCGGGAGTGACAGATACGCAGTATTTT.

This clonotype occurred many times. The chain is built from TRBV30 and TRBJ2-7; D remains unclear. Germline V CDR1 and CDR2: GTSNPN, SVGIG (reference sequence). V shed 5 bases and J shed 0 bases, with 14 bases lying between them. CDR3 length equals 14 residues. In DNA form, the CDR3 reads TGTGCCTGGTCAAGGCGTCTAAGCTCCTACGAGCAGTACTTC. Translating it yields CAWSRRLSSYEQYF.

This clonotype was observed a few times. The CDR3 DNA is TGTGCCATCAGTGAGGCCTCAGGGGGCGTGAACACTGAAGCTTTCTTT. Protein sequence: CAISEASGGVNTEAFF. The V call is TRBV10-3, the J call TRBJ1-1; 8 bases fit TRBD1. Trimming took 2 bases from V and 0 from J; bases not matched to a gene: 5. This CDR3 contains 16 residues. Germline-derived CDR1 and CDR2 are ENHRY and SYGVKD.

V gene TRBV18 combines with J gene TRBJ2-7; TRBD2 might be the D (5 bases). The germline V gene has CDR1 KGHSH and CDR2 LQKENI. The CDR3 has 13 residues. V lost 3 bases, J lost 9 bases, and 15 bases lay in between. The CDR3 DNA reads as TGTGCCAGCTCACCCCCGACGGCACGGGGGCAGTACTTC. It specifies CASSPPTARGQYF.

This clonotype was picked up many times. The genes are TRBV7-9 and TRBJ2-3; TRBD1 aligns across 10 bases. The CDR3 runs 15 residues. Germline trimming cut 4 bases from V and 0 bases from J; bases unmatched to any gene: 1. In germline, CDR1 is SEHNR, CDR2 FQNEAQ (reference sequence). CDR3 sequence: CASSSGQGSTDTQYF. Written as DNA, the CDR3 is TGTGCCAGCAGCTCGGGACAGGGGAGCACAGATACGCAGTATTTT.

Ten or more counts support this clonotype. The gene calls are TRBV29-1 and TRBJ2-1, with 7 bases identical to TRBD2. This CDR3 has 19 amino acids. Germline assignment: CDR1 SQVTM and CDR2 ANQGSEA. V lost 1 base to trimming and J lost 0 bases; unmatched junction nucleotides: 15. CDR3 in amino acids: CSVEGIDGAGWGSYNEQFF. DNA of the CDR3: TGCAGCGTTGAAGGTATAGACGGAGCGGGATGGGGCTCCTACAATGAGCAGTTCTTC.

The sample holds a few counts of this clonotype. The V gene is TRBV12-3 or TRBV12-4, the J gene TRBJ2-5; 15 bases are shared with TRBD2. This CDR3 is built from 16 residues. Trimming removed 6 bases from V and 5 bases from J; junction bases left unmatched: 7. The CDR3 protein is CASRGGLAGGRETQYF. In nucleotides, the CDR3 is TGTGCCAGCAGAGGAGGACTAGCGGGAGGGCGGGAGACCCAGTACTTC.

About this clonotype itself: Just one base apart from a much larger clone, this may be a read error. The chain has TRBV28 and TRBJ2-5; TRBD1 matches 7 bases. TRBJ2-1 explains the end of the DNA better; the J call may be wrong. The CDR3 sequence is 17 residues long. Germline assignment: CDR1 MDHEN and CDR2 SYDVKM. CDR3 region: CASILHRWGTDQETQFF. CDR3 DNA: TGTGCCAGCATCCTCCATCGGTGGGGGACAGACCAAGAGACCCAGTTCTTC.

The DNA of the CDR3 is TGCGCCAGCCTATCTTTGGGCAGCCTGGAGCAGTTCTTC. Protein product: CASLSLGSLEQFF. The chain employs TRBV4-1 and TRBJ2-1; D remains unclear. V shed 8 bases and J shed 10 bases, with 18 bases lying between them. The CDR3 spans 13 residues. Germline V CDR1 and CDR2: MGHRA, YSYEKL.

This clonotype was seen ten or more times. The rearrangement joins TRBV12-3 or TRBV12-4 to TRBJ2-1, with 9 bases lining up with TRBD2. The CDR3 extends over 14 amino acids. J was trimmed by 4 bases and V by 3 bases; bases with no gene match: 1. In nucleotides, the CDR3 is TGTGCCAGCAGTTTGCGGGGGGGATACAATGAGCAGTTCTTC. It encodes CASSLRGGYNEQFF.

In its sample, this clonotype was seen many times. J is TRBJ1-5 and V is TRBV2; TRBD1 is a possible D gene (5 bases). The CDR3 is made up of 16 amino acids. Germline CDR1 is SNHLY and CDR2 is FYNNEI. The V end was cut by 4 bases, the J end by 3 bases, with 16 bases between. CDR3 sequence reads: CASSVKGRAINQPQHF. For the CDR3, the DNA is TGTGCCAGCAGTGTGAAGGGGCGAGCTATCAATCAGCCCCAGCATTTT.

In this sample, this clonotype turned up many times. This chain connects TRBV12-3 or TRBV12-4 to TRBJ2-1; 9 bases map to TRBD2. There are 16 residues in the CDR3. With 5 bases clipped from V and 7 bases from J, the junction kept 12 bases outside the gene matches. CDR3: CASSHRLAGVLNEQFF. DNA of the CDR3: TGTGCCAGCAGTCACCGTTTAGCGGGAGTGTTGAATGAGCAGTTCTTC.

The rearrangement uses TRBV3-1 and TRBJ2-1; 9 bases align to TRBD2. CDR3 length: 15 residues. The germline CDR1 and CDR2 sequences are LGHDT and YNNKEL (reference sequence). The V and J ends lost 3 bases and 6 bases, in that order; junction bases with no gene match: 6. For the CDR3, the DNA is TGTGCCAGCAGCCAGTCCCCTAGCGGGGCCAATGAGCAGTTCTTC. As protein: CASSQSPSGANEQFF.

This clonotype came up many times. The CDR3 DNA is TGTGCCAGCAGGGGATGGGGACAGGGCTACGAGCAGTACTTC. Protein: CASRGWGQGYEQYF. The rearrangement uses TRBV5-5 and TRBJ2-7; 9 bases match TRBD1. The V gene end was trimmed by 5 bases and the J gene end by 3 bases; junction bases not matched to a gene: 6. Germline CDR1 SGHKS, CDR2 YYEKEE (reference sequence). This CDR3 region has 14 residues.

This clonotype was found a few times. In nucleotides, the CDR3 is TGTGCCTGGACCCGCTGGCGGCAGGGCAGGGACGAGCAGTACTTC. It codes for CAWTRWRQGRDEQYF. This chain links TRBV30 with TRBJ2-7; tentatively, D is TRBD1 (5 bases). Germline V CDR1 and CDR2: GTSNPN, SVGIG (reference sequence). The CDR3 is 15 residues long. Trimming took 4 bases from V and 5 from J, leaving 21 bases between them. The variable domain in full, with the rest retrieved from reference TRBV30 and TRBJ2-7, is SQTIHQWPATLVQPVGSPLSLECTVEGTSNPNLYWYRQAAGRGLQLLFYSVGIGQISSEVPQNLSASRPQDRQFILSSKKLLLSDSGFYLCAWTRWRQGRDEQYFGPGTRLTVT.

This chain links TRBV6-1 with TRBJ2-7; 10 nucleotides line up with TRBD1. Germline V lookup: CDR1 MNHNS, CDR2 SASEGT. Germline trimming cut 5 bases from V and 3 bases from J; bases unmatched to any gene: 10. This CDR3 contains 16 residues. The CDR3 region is CASSRGQGNSIYEQYF. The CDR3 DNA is TGTGCCAGCAGTAGGGGACAGGGGAATTCAATCTACGAGCAGTACTTC.

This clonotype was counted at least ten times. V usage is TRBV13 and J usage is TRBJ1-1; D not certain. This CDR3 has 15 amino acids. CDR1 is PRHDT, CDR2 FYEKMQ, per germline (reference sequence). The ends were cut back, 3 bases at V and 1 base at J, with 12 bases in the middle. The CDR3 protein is CASSLYVLPNTEAFF. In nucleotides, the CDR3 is TGTGCCAGCAGCTTGTATGTACTCCCGAACACTGAAGCTTTCTTT. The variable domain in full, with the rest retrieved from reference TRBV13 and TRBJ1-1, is AAGVIQSPRHLIKEKRETATLKCYPIPRHDTVYWYQQGPGQDPQFLISFYEKMQSDKGSIPDRFSAQQFSDYHSELNMSSLELGDSALYFCASSLYVLPNTEAFFGQGTRLTVV.

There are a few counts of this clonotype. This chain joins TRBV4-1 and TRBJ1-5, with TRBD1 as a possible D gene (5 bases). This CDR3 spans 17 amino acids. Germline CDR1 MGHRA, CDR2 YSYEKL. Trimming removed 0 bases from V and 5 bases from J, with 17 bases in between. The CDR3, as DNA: TGCGCCAGCAGCCAAGATCGGGCAGGGTGGGGCGATCAGCCCCAGCATTTT. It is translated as CASSQDRAGWGDQPQHF.

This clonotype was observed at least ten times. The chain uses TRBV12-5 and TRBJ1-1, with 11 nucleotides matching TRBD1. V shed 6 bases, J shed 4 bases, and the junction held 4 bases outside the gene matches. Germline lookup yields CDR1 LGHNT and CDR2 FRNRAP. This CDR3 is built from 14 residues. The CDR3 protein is CASGPGTGGTEAFF. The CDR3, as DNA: TGTGCTAGTGGCCCCGGGACAGGGGGCACTGAAGCTTTCTTT.

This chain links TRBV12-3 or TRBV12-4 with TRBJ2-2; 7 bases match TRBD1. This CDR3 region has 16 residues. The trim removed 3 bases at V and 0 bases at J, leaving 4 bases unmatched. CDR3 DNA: TGTGCCAGCAGTTTTAAGGGGGCGGCGAACACCGGGGAGCTGTTTTTT. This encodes CASSFKGAANTGELFF.

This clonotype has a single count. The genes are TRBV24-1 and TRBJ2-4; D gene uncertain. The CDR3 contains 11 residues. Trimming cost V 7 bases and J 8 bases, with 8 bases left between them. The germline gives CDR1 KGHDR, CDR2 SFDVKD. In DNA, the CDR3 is TGTGCCACCAGCCAGGCGGACATTCAGTACTTC. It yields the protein CATSQADIQYF.